This TCR beta chain originates from a study of blood T cell repertoires in COVID-19. Overall study context: The cDNA or gDNA used as material had been derived from T cells, B-cell-depleted T cells, or PBMCs.

The repertoire was sequenced with immunoSEQ multiplex PCR; TCRdb's copy has only in-frame clones and lacks some. The sample shows approximately 200,000 clones, over 80% of them seen only once. The CDR3 has 15 amino acids. With 2 bases clipped from V and 6 bases from J, the junction kept 7 bases outside the gene matches. Germline loops: CDR1 SGHDT, CDR2 YYEEEE. This TCR was sampled from a man aged 30 to 45 who had recovered from COVID-19. Sequenced input: PBMCs or T cells enriched from blood (not recorded which). The V call is TRBV5-6, the J call TRBJ2-1; 8 bases are a match to TRBD2. The CDR3 here is CASSFRTSSPNEQFF. CDR3 nucleotide sequence: TGTGCCAGCAGCTTTAGGACTAGCTCGCCCAATGAGCAGTTCTTC.